This T cell receptor (beta chain) was recovered during a study of blood T cell repertoires in COVID-19. Study-wide context: Collection of acute and convalescent COVID-19 samples took place in the United States, Italy and Spain. T cells, B-cell-depleted T cells, or PBMCs provided the cDNA or gDNA that served as material.

In the authors' workflow: Reference gene primer amplification in the assay estimated nucleated cell counts. Repertoires were generated with immunoSEQ multiplex PCR, while TCRdb's copy carries only in-frame clones and drops some. V, J and clone size reflect that table, while D and trimming were determined from the DNA. This table holds 150,000 to 200,000 clones, around 85% found once. With V trimmed by 3 bases and J by 3 bases, 11 bases remained unmatched. CDR1 is MDHEN and CDR2 is SYDVKM in the germline V gene. The CDR3 consists of 16 residues. This clone was seen many times. Sequencing input: peripheral blood. This TCR was recovered from a human donor with acute or convalescent COVID-19. The donor label of this sample is uncertain. The chain couples TRBV28 to TRBJ2-7; 7 bases line up with TRBD1. The CDR3 DNA reads TGTGCCAGCAGTTTGCCATCCACAGGGGTAGGCTACGAGCAGTACTTC. This gives the protein CASSLPSTGVGYEQYF.